The sequence of this TCR beta chain was determined in a study of cytomegalovirus exposure and HLA in healthy donors. The overall study: Prior work identified around 110 million unique TCR beta sequences in roughly 190 million T cells.

Study-wide results and caveats: Exclusion applied to some V segments, including TRBV6-2 and TRBV6-3, as they were indistinguishable.

To note about this clone: Its antigen is as yet unknown.

60 Vbeta and 13 Jbeta primers were used in PCR. This table comes from immunoSEQ multiplex PCR, and its TCRdb copy is limited to in-frame clones, with some not included. The repertoire holds fewer than 250,000 clones, with 60% to 80% as singletons. Per germline, CDR1 MNHNS and CDR2 SASEGT. The trim removed 6 bases at V and 0 bases at J, leaving 6 bases unmatched. The CDR3 is 15 amino acids. The sample taken for sequencing was PBMCs. The source of this sequence is a male donor in good health and CMV-seronegative. V usage is TRBV6-1 and J usage is TRBJ2-7; 9 bases match TRBD2. The CDR3 spells CASSLGLASSYEQYF. Written as DNA, the CDR3 is TGTGCCAGCAGCCTCGGACTAGCGAGCTCCTACGAGCAGTACTTC.